Given below is one TCR beta chain in context. Its antigen is as yet unknown. CDR1 and CDR2 from the germline V gene are MNHEY and SVGEGT. The germline V and J ends were trimmed by 8 bases and 3 bases, with 8 bases remaining between them. The CDR3 contains 11 residues. These data originate in a study of CD8 T cells in ankylosing spondylitis. Study-wide results and caveats: Within matched ankylosing spondylitis synovial fluid, disease-linked clones were reportedly significantly enriched. Roughly eight highly homologous variants made up a TCR beta motif that seemed to typify ankylosing spondylitis blood. Peripheral blood held disease-linked clones only at relatively low frequency, and these were CD8+. In reactive arthritis synovial fluid and blood, some motif variants had been reported before.

Library preparation for TCR beta used quantitative 5'-RACE with molecular barcodes. MiXCR, applied by TCRdb to the 5' RACE reads, yields one record per CDR3 protein. The sample consists of some 130,000 distinct CDR3 sequences, roughly 15% of them appearing once. The TCR originated in a male donor with ankylosing spondylitis. The J gene is TRBJ2-7, the V gene TRBV6-2 or TRBV6-3, with D possibly matching TRBD1 (5 bases). The sequenced sample was blood, either unsorted or a sorted T cell fraction (not recorded which). The CDR3 protein is CASADNYEQYF. The CDR3 region has the DNA TGTGCCAGCGCGGACAACTACGAGCAGTACTTC.